Sequencing of this TCR beta chain was carried out in a study of blood T cell repertoires in COVID-19. Profiled with immunoSEQ multiplex PCR; TCRdb holds only in-frame clones, not every one. The table records 100,000 or so clones, 85% to 90% of them present only once. The germline V gene encodes CDR1 KGHSH and CDR2 LQKENI. Trimming took 6 bases from V and 2 from J; bases not matched to a gene: 10. The CDR3 consists of 16 residues. The source of this sequence is a human donor in a cohort sampled during active COVID-19. Sequenced input: peripheral blood. V gene TRBV18 combines with J gene TRBJ1-5; 7 nucleotides match TRBD1. The CDR3 loop is CASSRQGLSGNQPQHF. CDR3 nucleotide sequence: TGTGCCAGCTCCCGACAGGGTTTGTCTGGCAATCAGCCCCAGCATTTT.